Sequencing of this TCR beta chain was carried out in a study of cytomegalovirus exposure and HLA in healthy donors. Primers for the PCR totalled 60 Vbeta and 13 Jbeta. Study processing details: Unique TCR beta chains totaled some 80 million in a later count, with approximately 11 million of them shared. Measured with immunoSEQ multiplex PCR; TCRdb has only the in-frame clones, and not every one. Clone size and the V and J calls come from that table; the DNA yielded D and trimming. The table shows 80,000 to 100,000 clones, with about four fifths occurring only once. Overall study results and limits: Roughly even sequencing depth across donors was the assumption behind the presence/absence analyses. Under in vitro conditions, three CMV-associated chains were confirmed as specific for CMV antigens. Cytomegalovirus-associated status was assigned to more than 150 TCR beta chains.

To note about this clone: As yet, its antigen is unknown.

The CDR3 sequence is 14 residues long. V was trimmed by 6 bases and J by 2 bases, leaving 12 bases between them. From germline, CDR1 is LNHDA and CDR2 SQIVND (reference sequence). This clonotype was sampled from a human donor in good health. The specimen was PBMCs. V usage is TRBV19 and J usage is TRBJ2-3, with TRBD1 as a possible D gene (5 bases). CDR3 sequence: CASSWTLTTDTQYF. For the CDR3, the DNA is TGTGCCAGTAGCTGGACACTAACCACAGATACGCAGTATTTT.